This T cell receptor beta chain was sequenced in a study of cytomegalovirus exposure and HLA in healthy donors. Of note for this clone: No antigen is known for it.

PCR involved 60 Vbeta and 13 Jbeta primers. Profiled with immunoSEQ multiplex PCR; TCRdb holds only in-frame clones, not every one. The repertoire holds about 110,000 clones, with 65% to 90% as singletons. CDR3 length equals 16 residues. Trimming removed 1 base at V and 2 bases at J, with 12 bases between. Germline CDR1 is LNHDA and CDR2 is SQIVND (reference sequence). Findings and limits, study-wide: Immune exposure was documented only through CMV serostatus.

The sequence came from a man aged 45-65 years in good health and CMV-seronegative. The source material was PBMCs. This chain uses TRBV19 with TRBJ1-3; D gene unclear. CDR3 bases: TGTGCCAGTAGTATAGGAACCCTGAGGACTGGAAACACCATATATTTT. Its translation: CASSIGTLRTGNTIYF.